What follows are 8 T cell receptor beta chains derived from one specimen sequenced in a study of cytomegalovirus exposure and HLA in healthy donors. This PCR relied on a set of 60 Vbeta primers and 13 Jbeta primers. Assay: immunoSEQ multiplex PCR; the TCRdb copy retains only in-frame clones and omits some. The sample lists around 160,000 clones, roughly 72% seen once, with approximately 1% in the top ten. Sequences were obtained from PBMCs. These receptors came from a woman between 35 and 50 years old in good health and CMV-seronegative.

The V gene is TRBV30, the J gene TRBJ2-7, with a weak D call TRBD2 (5 bases). V dropped 3 bases and J dropped 5 bases, with 17 bases sitting between them. The germline CDR1 and CDR2 sequences are GTSNPN and SVGIG (reference sequence). The CDR3 has 14 amino acids. The CDR3 sequence is CAWRPPEAIDEQYF. The CDR3 DNA sequence: TGTGCCTGGAGACCACCGGAGGCCATCGACGAGCAGTACTTC.

This sequence joins TRBV30 and TRBJ2-5, with a possible D match to TRBD2 (6 bases). CDR1 is GTSNPN and CDR2 is SVGIG in the germline V gene (reference sequence). The germline V and J ends were trimmed by 0 bases and 5 bases, with 13 bases remaining between them. The CDR3 extends over 14 amino acids. The CDR3 nucleotides read TGTGCCTGGAGTGTACTTGGGGGGAGGGAGACCCAGTACTTC. Its translation is CAWSVLGGRETQYF.

On this clone: Other DNA sequences of this sample code for an identical CDR3. The chain combines TRBV5-1 with TRBJ2-5; 14 positions agree with TRBD2. The CDR3 is made up of 16 amino acids. Germline CDR1 reads SGHRS; CDR2 reads YFSETQ. The V and J ends lost 5 bases and 4 bases, in that order; junction bases with no gene match: 7. The CDR3 protein is CASSQGLAGEGETQYF. The CDR3 DNA sequence: TGCGCCAGCAGTCAGGGACTAGCGGGAGAAGGAGAGACCCAGTACTTC.

The V gene is TRBV9, the J gene TRBJ2-1; tentatively, D is TRBD2 (6 bases). V lost 3 bases, J lost 10 bases, and 14 bases lay in between. CDR1 and CDR2 from the germline V gene are SGDLS and YYNGEE. The CDR3 is 13 amino acids. CDR3 sequence reads: CASSAITSSEQFF. CDR3 bases: TGTGCCAGCAGCGCCATCACTAGCTCGGAGCAGTTCTTC.

This chain joins TRBV15 and TRBJ1-2, with 10 bases lining up with TRBD1. The CDR3 contains 19 residues. Germline trimming cut 0 bases from V and 6 bases from J; bases unmatched to any gene: 16. Germline CDR1 LNHNV, CDR2 YYDKDF (reference sequence). The CDR3 region has the DNA TGTGCCACCAGCAGAGATTTATGGGACAGGGGTGAGGGGAACCATGGCTACACCTTC. This sequence encodes CATSRDLWDRGEGNHGYTF.

This sequence joins TRBV2 and TRBJ1-3, with 7 bases aligning to TRBD1. The V segment lost 10 bases and the J segment 4 bases; nucleotides outside the gene matches: 7. Germline V gene sequence: CDR1 SNHLY, CDR2 FYNNEI. This CDR3 is built from 13 residues. In nucleotides, the CDR3 is TGTGCCATCTATGACAGGGCGGGAAACACCATATATTTT. This gives the protein CAIYDRAGNTIYF. The full variable domain, in which reference TRBV2 and TRBJ1-3 provide the parts outside the CDR3, is EPEVTQTPSHQVTQMGQEVILRCVPISNHLYFYWYRQILGQKVEFLVSFYNNEISEKSEIFDDQFSVERPDGSNFTLKIRSTKLEDSAMYFCAIYDRAGNTIYFGEGSWLTVV.

This rearrangement joins TRBV2 to TRBJ2-5, with 10 bases lining up with TRBD1. Losses at the gene ends were 6 bases for V and 5 bases for J; bases not matched to a gene: 9. CDR3 length: 15 residues. Germline V gene sequence: CDR1 SNHLY, CDR2 FYNNEI. CDR3 nucleotides: TGTGCCAGCAGCCGGACCGGGACAGGGGCCGAGACCCAGTACTTC. Its protein product is CASSRTGTGAETQYF.

This rearrangement joins TRBV7-9 to TRBJ1-1; TRBD1 matches 7 bases. CDR3 length: 14 residues. The junction had 2 bases not matched to a gene; V was cut back by 4 bases and J by 0 bases. The germline V gene encodes CDR1 SEHNR and CDR2 FQNEAQ (reference sequence). The CDR3 coding sequence is TGTGCCAGCAGCTCCGACAGGGTGAACACTGAAGCTTTCTTT. Translated, it gives CASSSDRVNTEAFF.